These 11 T cell receptor beta chains were sequenced from one sample in a study of vaccination and CD4 T cells after COVID-19. Cultured CD4+ T cell DNA underwent sequencing with the Oncomine TCR Beta short-read assay. TCRdb independently ran MiXCR on the PCR reads; one entry per CDR3 protein. The sample carries about 15,000 distinct CDR3 sequences, 43% recorded once. Their specific antigens are unknown. Noted treatment: approximately 9-day PBMC culture with coronavirus spike peptide pools or control peptides (ViraFEST assay). The material was CD4+ T cells from blood, cultured in vitro, obtained before SARS-CoV-2 vaccination. All receptors derive from a human donor who had recovered from COVID-19.

The chain combines TRBV21-1 with TRBJ1-1; the table's TRBD1 call for D was not verified on the DNA. TRBV21-1 is noted as a pseudogene. CDR3 length equals 16 residues. The CDR3 spells CASSKGGRGVNTEAFF. In nucleotides, the CDR3 is TGTGCCAGCAGCAAAGGTGGCAGGGGGGTGAACACTGAAGCTTTCTTT.

Remarks on this clonotype: One junction end disagrees with the germline gene, perhaps due to a read error. This chain uses TRBV7-9 with TRBJ2-5; perhaps TRBD2 as D (6 bases). The CDR3 runs to 16 residues. Per germline, CDR1 SEHNR and CDR2 FQNEAQ (reference sequence). The CDR3 DNA sequence: TGTGCCAGCAGCATAGCGGTCTCCAGAAGTGAAGAGACCCAGTACTTC. It encodes CASSIAVSRSEETQYF.

This clonotype has just a few counts. This chain connects TRBV6-5 to TRBJ1-3, with D uncertain. The CDR3 is made up of 15 amino acids. Trimming removed 2 bases at V and 0 bases at J, with 8 bases between. CDR1 and CDR2 from the germline V gene are MNHEY and SVGAGI. The chain's CDR3 is CASSYDGSSGNTIYF. CDR3 coding DNA: TGTGCCAGCAGTTACGACGGTAGCTCTGGAAACACCATATATTTT.

The rearrangement joins TRBV6-5 to TRBJ2-5; either TRBD1 or TRBD2 may supply D (6 bases each). V gave up 4 bases and J gave up 4 bases, with 16 bases separating them. The CDR3 is made up of 15 amino acids. Germline CDR1 is MNHEY and CDR2 is SVGAGI. The CDR3 DNA reads TGTGCCAGCAGTTCCGGGGGCAGGGGTGGAGAGACCCAGTACTTC. Its translation is CASSSGGRGGETQYF.

V gene TRBV20-1 combines with J gene TRBJ1-5, with D hard to call. The V and J ends lost 3 bases and 5 bases respectively, with 11 bases between them. Germline V gives CDR1 DFQATT, CDR2 SNEGSKA (reference sequence). The CDR3 is made up of 13 amino acids. The CDR3 reads CSASGRVDQPQHF. The CDR3 DNA sequence: TGCAGTGCTAGCGGAAGGGTTGATCAGCCCCAGCATTTT.

This clonotype appeared a few times. The chain combines TRBV7-2 with TRBJ1-6; 9 positions match TRBD1. The V gene's germline CDR1 is SGHTA and CDR2 FQGNSA. The CDR3 totals 16 residues. The ends lost 5 bases at V and 9 bases at J; junction bases unmatched: 11. CDR3 sequence: CASSRGGRQGGSPLHF. The CDR3 DNA reads as TGTGCCAGCAGCCGCGGCGGGAGACAGGGGGGTTCACCCCTCCACTTT.

This clonotype was picked up a small number of times. This chain connects TRBV6-2 or TRBV6-3 to TRBJ1-1; 10 nucleotides align to TRBD1. The CDR3 contains 16 residues. Losses at the gene ends were 7 bases for V and 3 bases for J; bases not matched to a gene: 11. Germline CDR1 and CDR2: MNHEY and SVGEGT. The CDR3 protein is CASNNDRGRRDTEAFF. The CDR3 DNA is TGTGCCAGCAACAACGACAGGGGGCGAAGGGACACTGAAGCTTTCTTT.

This chain links TRBV27 with TRBJ1-6; the D gene is possibly TRBD1 (6 bases). Germline V lookup: CDR1 MNHEY, CDR2 SMNVEV (reference sequence). With 0 bases removed from V and 7 bases from J, the gap between germline ends came to 10 bases. The CDR3 contains 15 residues. As DNA, the CDR3 is TGTGCCAGCAGTTTATCGAGGACAGCAAATTCACCCCTCCACTTT. The encoded protein is CASSLSRTANSPLHF.

This chain uses TRBV6-1 with TRBJ2-7; possible D gene TRBD1, 6 bases. Germline assignment: CDR1 MNHNS and CDR2 SASEGT. Between the trimmed V and J ends, which lost 3 bases and 3 bases, there was a span of 12 bases. This CDR3 has 14 amino acids. CDR3 residues: CASSEAGQLYEQYF. The CDR3 DNA is TGTGCCAGCAGTGAGGCCGGACAGCTCTACGAGCAGTACTTC.

This chain links TRBV5-1 with TRBJ2-6, with 8 bases identical to TRBD2. The CDR3 totals 17 residues. V dropped 3 bases and J dropped 2; count of bases not matched to a gene: 7. Germline V CDR1 and CDR2: SGHRS, YFSETQ. CDR3 residues: CASSSGGTSPGANVLTF. The DNA for the CDR3 is TGCGCCAGCAGCTCGGGGGGGACATCCCCTGGGGCCAACGTCCTGACTTTC.

V is TRBV20-1 and J is TRBJ1-5; TRBD1 is a possible D gene (5 bases). CDR1 is DFQATT and CDR2 is SNEGSKA in the germline V gene (reference sequence). CDR3 length equals 14 residues. The CDR3 sequence: CSVLSRVGNQPQHF. The CDR3 nucleotides read TGCAGCGTGTTGTCCAGGGTGGGCAATCAGCCCCAGCATTTT.